Below, one T cell receptor beta chain is given with its context. Antigen unknown. TCRdb re-analysed the multiplex PCR reads in MiXCR, keeping a single row per CDR3 protein. The data show approximately 250,000 distinct CDR3 sequences, about 34% seen once. Germline lookup yields CDR1 MNHEY and CDR2 SVGAGI. The CDR3 contains 19 residues. V lost 2 bases to trimming and J lost 0 bases, with 19 bases between them. Breast cancer patients provided tissue from their axillary draining lymph nodes. The sample comes from a study of breast tumors, draining lymph nodes, adjacent tissues. Whole-study results and caveats: Luminal-like breast cancer showed significantly higher tumor–nontumor repertoire similarity than basal-like. Most tumor T cells seemingly derive from lymph node, then expand in tumor. Compared with lymph nodes, tumors were less diverse; compared with nontumor tissue, more.

Sequenced sample: axillary lymph node tissue. The TCR sequence derives from a female donor with breast cancer. Some clones in this sample may be carry-over from other donors' samples. The chain employs TRBV6-5 and TRBJ1-4, with D possibly matching TRBD1 (5 bases). CDR3 DNA sequence: TGTGCCAGCAGTTACGAATCACCGGGACGGATCGCAACTAATGAAAAACTGTTTTTT. Its protein is CASSYESPGRIATNEKLFF.